This entry features one TCR beta chain sequence. Authors' analysis steps: Amplified reference gene primers provided the basis for estimating nucleated cell counts. Clones were sequenced by immunoSEQ multiplex PCR, and TCRdb holds only the in-frame ones, with some missing. The V and J calls and clone size come from that table; D and trimming were worked out from the DNA. The repertoire has about 93,000 clones, more than 70% of them found once; the top ten carry about 2%. These data come from a study of blood T cell repertoires in COVID-19. The CDR3 is made up of 14 amino acids. The V gene's germline CDR1 is GTSNPN and CDR2 SVGIG (reference sequence). V gave up 0 bases and J gave up 2 bases, with 8 bases separating them.

The sequence came from a middle-aged man with acute or convalescent COVID-19. This chain joins TRBV30 and TRBJ1-3, with D tentatively TRBD1 (5 bases). Sequencing was carried out using peripheral blood. CDR3 sequence reads: CAWSVGAAGNTIYF. CDR3 sequence (DNA): TGTGCCTGGAGTGTTGGGGCAGCTGGAAACACCATATATTTT.